A single sample gave rise to the 16 T cell receptor beta chains below, sequenced in a study of cytomegalovirus exposure and HLA in healthy donors. PCR employed 60 Vbeta and 13 Jbeta primers. Profiling relied on immunoSEQ multiplex PCR, and the TCRdb table lists in-frame clones only, not all of them. This table has fewer than 140,000 clones, more than 65% appearing once. The material sequenced was PBMCs. All receptors come from a boy aged 5-17 years in good health and CMV-seronegative.

V gene TRBV9 combines with J gene TRBJ2-2; a weak D match, TRBD2 (6 bases). Germline V gene sequence: CDR1 SGDLS, CDR2 YYNGEE. This CDR3 is 15 amino acids long. Deletions cut 2 bases from V and 5 bases from J, with 13 bases between. CDR3 nucleotides: TGTGCCAGCAGCGTCTTGAGGGGAGGAACCGGGGAGCTGTTTTTT. Translating gives CASSVLRGGTGELFF.

The CDR3 loop is CASSLAQGDGTEAFF. DNA of the CDR3: TGCGCCAGCAGCTTGGCCCAGGGTGACGGCACTGAAGCTTTCTTT. The rearrangement uses TRBV5-1 and TRBJ1-1; a possible D gene is TRBD1 (5 bases). This CDR3 is built from 15 residues. Trimming stripped 0 bases from V and 4 bases from J, with 13 bases between. Germline lookup yields CDR1 SGHRS and CDR2 YFSETQ.

The chain links TRBV16 to TRBJ1-1; possibly TRBD1 for D (6 bases). The CDR3 spans 13 residues. Germline assignment: CDR1 KGHSY and CDR2 FQNENV. The V end was cut by 10 bases, the J end by 0 bases, with 12 bases between. The CDR3 coding sequence is TGTGCCATTTCGCCAGGGGTGAACACTGAAGCTTTCTTT. Its translation: CAISPGVNTEAFF.

This chain links TRBV10-3 with TRBJ1-1, with 12 bases identical to TRBD1. The CDR3 totals 17 residues. In germline, CDR1 is ENHRY, CDR2 SYGVKD. The V and J ends lost 4 bases and 1 base, in that order; junction bases with no gene match: 7. CDR3: CAISGPGQGAGNTEAFF. For the CDR3, the DNA is TGTGCCATCAGTGGTCCGGGACAGGGGGCTGGGAACACTGAAGCTTTCTTT.

The chain combines TRBV28 with TRBJ1-2, with no clear D. The V gene's germline CDR1 is MDHEN and CDR2 SYDVKM. The CDR3 runs 14 residues. V was clipped by 7 bases and J by 5 bases, with 17 bases between them. The CDR3 DNA is TGTGCCAGCAATTATGGCCTGCCACCATATGGCTACACCTTC. This codes for CASNYGLPPYGYTF.

The V gene is TRBV6-4, the J gene TRBJ2-2, with D uncertain. Trimming took 4 bases from V and 3 from J, leaving 6 bases between them. CDR3 length: 13 residues. The germline gives CDR1 MRHNA, CDR2 SNTAGT. CDR3 coding DNA: TGTGCCAGCAGTGCGTCAGACACCGGGGAGCTGTTTTTT. Amino acid sequence: CASSASDTGELFF.

The chain carries TRBV7-3 and TRBJ2-1; 8 positions agree with TRBD1. The germline V gene has CDR1 SGHTA and CDR2 FQGTGA. The CDR3 is 13 residues long. The V and J ends lost 5 bases and 9 bases, in that order; junction bases with no gene match: 6. The CDR3 loop is CASSPQGASEQFF. The CDR3 DNA is TGTGCCAGCAGCCCCCAGGGGGCAAGTGAGCAGTTCTTC.

Written as DNA, the CDR3 is TGTGCCGCTACGACAGGGGGTAGATACGAGCAGTACTTC. This encodes CAATTGGRYEQYF. This chain uses TRBV10-3 with TRBJ2-7; 9 bases are a match to TRBD1. The CDR3 is 13 amino acids. Unmatched junction bases numbered 9, after V lost 11 bases and J lost 4 bases. Germline CDR1 is ENHRY and CDR2 is SYGVKD.

The V gene is TRBV7-9, the J gene TRBJ2-1; 14 positions agree with TRBD2. CDR3 length: 17 amino acids. CDR1 and CDR2 (germline): SEHNR, FQNEAQ (reference sequence). V lost 4 bases to trimming and J lost 5 bases; unmatched junction nucleotides: 7. CDR3 in amino acids: CASSSRTSGRPHNEQFF. The CDR3 DNA follows: TGTGCCAGCAGCTCAAGGACTAGCGGGAGGCCCCACAATGAGCAGTTCTTC.

CDR3 nucleotides: TGCAGCGTTGAAGATTGGAGAGGCGATGGACTCTATGGCTACACCTTC. Translated: CSVEDWRGDGLYGYTF. V and J are TRBV29-1 and TRBJ1-2, with unresolved D. The CDR3 covers 16 residues. V was clipped by 0 bases and J by 4 bases, with 18 bases between them. Germline V CDR1 and CDR2: SQVTM, ANQGSEA.

V and J are TRBV5-4 and TRBJ2-2; D possibly corresponds to TRBD1 (6 bases). V was pared by 0 bases and J by 6 bases, with 12 bases between. Germline V gives CDR1 SGHNT, CDR2 YYREEE (reference sequence). This CDR3 is 15 amino acids long. The CDR3 loop reads CASSLDGTSPGELFF. The CDR3 coding sequence is TGTGCCAGCAGCTTGGACGGGACATCCCCCGGGGAGCTGTTTTTT.

The V and J genes are TRBV25-1 and TRBJ2-5, with 9 bases that match TRBD1. CDR3 length: 16 residues. Unmatched junction bases numbered 13, after V lost 6 bases and J lost 5 bases. From germline, CDR1 is MGHDK and CDR2 SYGVNS. CDR3 protein: CASSDLGQGGSETQYF. As DNA, the CDR3 is TGTGCCAGCAGCGATTTGGGACAGGGCGGTTCGGAGACCCAGTACTTC.

CDR3 amino acids: CASRRSPYGYTF. CDR3 bases: TGTGCCAGCAGAAGGAGTCCCTATGGCTACACCTTC. The gene calls are TRBV6-6 and TRBJ1-2; D unresolved. Trimming shortened V by 6 bases and J by 4 bases, and 9 bases separated the two germline ends. The CDR3 covers 12 residues. The germline V gene has CDR1 MNHNY and CDR2 SVGAGI (reference sequence).

V usage is TRBV5-4 and J usage is TRBJ2-7; 7 bases fit TRBD1. V lost 2 bases and J lost 1; bases outside the gene matches: 3. The CDR3 is made up of 14 amino acids. Germline V gene lookup returns CDR1 SGHNT and CDR2 YYREEE (reference sequence). CDR3 residues: CASSFQGDSYEQYF. The CDR3 DNA is TGTGCCAGCAGCTTCCAGGGGGATTCCTACGAGCAGTACTTC.

V gene TRBV30 combines with J gene TRBJ2-7, with a tentative D call TRBD1 (5 bases). V was pared by 3 bases and J by 3 bases, with 12 bases between. The CDR3 has 13 amino acids. Per germline, CDR1 GTSNPN and CDR2 SVGIG (reference sequence). As DNA, the CDR3 is TGTGCCTGGAGGTTTCCTAGGGGCTACGAGCAGTACTTC. Protein product: CAWRFPRGYEQYF.

The chain carries TRBV7-2 and TRBJ1-2; no clear D. Germline V lookup: CDR1 SGHTA, CDR2 FQGNSA. V gave up 2 bases and J gave up 12 bases, with 10 bases separating them. The CDR3 has 11 amino acids. CDR3 sequence (DNA): TGTGCCAGCAGCTTAAGTCAGGTTCACACCTTC. Its translation: CASSLSQVHTF.